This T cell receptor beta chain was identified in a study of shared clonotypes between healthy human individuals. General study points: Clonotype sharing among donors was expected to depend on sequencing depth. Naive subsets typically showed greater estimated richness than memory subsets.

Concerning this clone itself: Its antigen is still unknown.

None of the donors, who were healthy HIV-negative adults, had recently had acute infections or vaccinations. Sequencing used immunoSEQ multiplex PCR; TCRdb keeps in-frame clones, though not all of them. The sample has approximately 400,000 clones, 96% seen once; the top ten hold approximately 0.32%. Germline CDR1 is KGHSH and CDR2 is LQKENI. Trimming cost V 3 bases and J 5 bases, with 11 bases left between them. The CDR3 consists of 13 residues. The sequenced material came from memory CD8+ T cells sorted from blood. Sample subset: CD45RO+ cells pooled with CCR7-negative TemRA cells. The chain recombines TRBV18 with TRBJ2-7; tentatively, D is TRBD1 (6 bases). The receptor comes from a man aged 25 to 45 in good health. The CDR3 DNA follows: TGTGCCAGCTCACCCGCCAGGGGCGACGAGCAGTACTTC. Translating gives CASSPARGDEQYF. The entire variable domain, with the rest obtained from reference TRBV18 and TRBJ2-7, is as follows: NAGVMQNPRHLVRRRGQEARLRCSPMKGHSHVYWYRQLPEEGLKFMVYLQKENIIDESGMPKERFSAEFPKEGPSILRIQQVVRGDSAAYFCASSPARGDEQYFGPGTRLTVT.